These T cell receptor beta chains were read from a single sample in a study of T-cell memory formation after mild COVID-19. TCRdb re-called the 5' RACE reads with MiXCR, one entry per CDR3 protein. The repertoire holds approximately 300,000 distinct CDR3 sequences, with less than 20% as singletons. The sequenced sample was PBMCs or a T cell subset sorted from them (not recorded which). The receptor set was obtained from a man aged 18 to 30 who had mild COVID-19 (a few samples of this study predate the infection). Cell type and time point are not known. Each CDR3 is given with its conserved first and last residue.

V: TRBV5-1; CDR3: CASSRGTAGNTIYF
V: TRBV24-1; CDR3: CATSATGSVTEAFF
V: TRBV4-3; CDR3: CASSQGQGHNSPLHF
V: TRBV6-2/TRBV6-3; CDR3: CASSRTARGTGELFF
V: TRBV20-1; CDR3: CSARSGKAYGYTF
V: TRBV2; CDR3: CASSEGGSGTEAFF
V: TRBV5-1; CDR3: CASSQTGQASQDYGYTF
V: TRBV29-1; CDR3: CSGQGLGETQYF
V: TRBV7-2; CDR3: CASRTGGEGNSPLHF
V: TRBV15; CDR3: CATSRGEEPKNIQYF
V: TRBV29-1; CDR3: CSVGGIQETQYF
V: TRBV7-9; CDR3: CASSPGQGNTEAFF
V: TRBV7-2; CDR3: CASSKGGAGYGYTF
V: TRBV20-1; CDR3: CSARGPGVRQPQHF
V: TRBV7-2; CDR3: CASSSPTSGGSYEQYF
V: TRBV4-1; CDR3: CASSQEDRGRATQYF
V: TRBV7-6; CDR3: CASSESQGDEKLFF
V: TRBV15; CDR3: CATSREGVSNQPQHF
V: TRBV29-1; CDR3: CSVEEGTVGPGELFF
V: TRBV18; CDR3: CANSPRNPETGTSGTDTQYF
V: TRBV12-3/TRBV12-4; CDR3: CASSLGTGNVYGYTF
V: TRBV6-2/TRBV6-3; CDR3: CASSYSAVTEAFF